This T cell receptor beta chain was obtained from a study of T cell responses to AZD1222 COVID-19 vaccine. Only in-frame clones appear in the TCRdb table, and some are missing; sequencing was by immunoSEQ multiplex PCR. The repertoire has some 150,000 clones, about 93% of them found once; the top ten carry about 5.1%. As regards this clone: As yet, its antigen is unknown.

Study results and limitations: Only 5 to 7 AZD1222 recipients were seropositive at baseline. Rises in breadth and depth of Spike-specific TCRs came after two AZD1222 doses.

Germline CDR1 reads SGHTS; CDR2 reads YDEGEE. There are 14 residues in the CDR3. Trimming took 2 bases from V and 2 from J, leaving 11 bases between them. This TCR was recovered from an adult in good health. This chain uses TRBV5-8 with TRBJ2-7; D uncertain. Source: peripheral blood, taken on day 0 of AZD1222 vaccination. CDR3 DNA sequence: TGTGCCAGCAGCTTATTATCGGAGACCTACGAGCAGTACTTC. Translating it yields CASSLLSETYEQYF.